Each of the 23 T cell receptor beta chains below was sequenced from the same sample in a study of prognosis after radiotherapy for stage I lung cancer. Amplification of TCR beta CDR3 from genomic DNA used two-round multiplex PCR. For every TRBV and TRBJ gene, a specific primer was used in first-round PCR. Each CDR3 protein gets one entry after TCRdb re-called the multiplex PCR reads with MiXCR. The sample yields about 26,000 distinct CDR3 sequences, around 30% seen once. The sample here was PBMCs, taken before or after stereotactic body radiation therapy (not recorded which). The receptor source for this set is a donor at least 50 years old with non-small cell lung cancer.

The table lists this clonotype with many counts. The rearrangement joins TRBV28 to TRBJ1-4; 9 bases are shared with TRBD1. There are 14 residues in the CDR3. The V and J ends lost 6 bases and 8 bases, in that order; junction bases with no gene match: 7. Germline V gene data show CDR1 as MDHEN and CDR2 as SYDVKM. The CDR3 nucleotides are TGTGCCAGCAGGTGGGACAGGGTCCGGGAAAAACTGTTTTTT. Encoded protein: CASRWDRVREKLFF.

In regard to this clonotype: A junction boundary mismatches the germline segment, possibly from a read error. The rearrangement joins TRBV11-3 to TRBJ2-7; 10 positions match TRBD1. The CDR3 is made up of 15 amino acids. Germline lookup yields CDR1 SGHNT and CDR2 YENEEA. The CDR3 region is CASSTDRGVTYEKYF. The CDR3, as DNA: TGTGCCAGCAGCACGGACAGGGGGGTCACCTACGAGAAGTACTTC.

As regards this clonotype: Its ends do not fully match the called genes, so a read error is possible. The chain is built from TRBV11-3 and TRBJ2-1; a possible D gene is TRBD2 (5 bases). Germline CDR1 reads SGHNT; CDR2 reads YENEEA. The CDR3 has 15 residues. The CDR3 loop reads CASRLNRERANERFF. The CDR3 coding sequence is TGTGCCAGCAGGTTAAACCGGGAACGGGCCAATGAGCGGTTCTTC.

This clonotype was counted ten times or more. This chain links TRBV28 with TRBJ1-2, with 11 bases that match TRBD1. Germline V gene lookup returns CDR1 MDHEN and CDR2 SYDVKM. V lost 3 bases to trimming and J lost 8 bases; unmatched junction nucleotides: 8. CDR3 size: 15 residues. CDR3 sequence: CASSLPGQGVGGYTF. CDR3 in DNA: TGTGCCAGCAGTTTGCCGGGACAGGGGGTAGGGGGCTACACCTTC.

V usage is TRBV19 and J usage is TRBJ1-5; tentative D call: TRBD1 (5 bases). The CDR3 has 13 amino acids. V was clipped by 5 bases and J by 6 bases, with 11 bases between them. CDR1 is LNHDA, CDR2 SQIVND, per germline (reference sequence). CDR3 amino acids: CASSGTGSQPQHF. CDR3 nucleotides: TGTGCCAGTAGTGGGACGGGGAGTCAGCCCCAGCATTTT.

This clonotype was observed many times. V and J are TRBV5-1 and TRBJ2-7, with 9 bases aligning to TRBD2. Losses at the gene ends were 0 bases for V and 6 bases for J; bases not matched to a gene: 10. This CDR3 contains 16 residues. Germline loops: CDR1 SGHRS, CDR2 YFSETQ. CDR3 loop: CASSLAGREGPGEQYF. CDR3 nucleotides: TGCGCCAGCAGCTTGGCCGGGCGGGAGGGCCCCGGCGAGCAGTACTTC.

The genes are TRBV7-9 and TRBJ2-7; TRBD2 matches 8 bases. Germline V lookup: CDR1 SEHNR, CDR2 FQNEAQ (reference sequence). There are 13 residues in the CDR3. Unmatched junction bases numbered 8, after V lost 7 bases and J lost 6 bases. Here the CDR3 reads CASTYPGGSEQYF. The DNA for the CDR3 is TGTGCCAGCACCTACCCGGGGGGGAGCGAGCAGTACTTC.

This clonotype was detected many times. The chain uses TRBV11-2 and TRBJ2-7; tentative D call: TRBD2 (5 bases). V was pared by 5 bases and J by 3 bases, with 17 bases between. Germline-derived CDR1 and CDR2 are SGHAT and FQNNGV. CDR3 length: 15 residues. The CDR3 nucleotides are TGTGCCAGCAGCCACGTTGTAGAGGGTGTCTACGAGCAGTACTTC. Translated, it gives CASSHVVEGVYEQYF.

As concerns this clonotype: A far larger clone is a single base away, which makes a read error likely. The rearrangement uses TRBV6-5 and TRBJ2-2; D is unclear. Germline CDR1 reads MNHEY; CDR2 reads SVGAGI. The CDR3 consists of 16 residues. V lost 6 bases to trimming and J lost 1 base, with 15 bases between them. This CDR3 reads CASSPTVLGNTGELFF. Here the CDR3 DNA reads TGTGCCAGCAGCCCCACTGTACTGGGGAACACCGGGGAGCTGTTTTTT.

In the case of this clonotype: With a much larger clone just one base away, this may be a read error. The rearrangement uses TRBV2 and TRBJ2-7; either TRBD1 or TRBD2 may supply D (5 bases each). Germline V gives CDR1 SNHLY, CDR2 FYNNEI. CDR3 length: 14 amino acids. The DNA for the CDR3 is TGTGCCAGCAGTCGGGACGCATCCTCCTACGGGCAGTACTTC. It is translated as CASSRDASSYGQYF.

This chain links TRBV12-5 with TRBJ2-2, with 8 bases matching TRBD2. The J segment lost 3 bases and the V segment lost 4 bases, leaving 10 bases of the junction unmatched. CDR1 LGHNT and CDR2 FRNRAP come from the germline V gene. This CDR3 spans 17 amino acids. The CDR3 sequence is CASGSSSGGSDTGELFF. CDR3 DNA: TGTGCTAGTGGTTCCTCGTCGGGGGGGAGTGACACCGGGGAGCTGTTTTTT.

In its sample, this clonotype was seen a few times. Possible read error: a much larger clone is one base away. This chain joins TRBV6-2 or TRBV6-3 and TRBJ2-1, with TRBD2 matching 8 bases. Germline V gives CDR1 MNHEY, CDR2 SVGEGT. CDR3 size: 18 residues. The CDR3 loop reads CASSYSLSGSLHYNEQLF. CDR3 in DNA: TGTGCCAGCAGTTACTCGCTGAGCGGGAGCCTACACTACAATGAGCAGCTCTTC.

This clonotype has at least ten counts. The chain combines TRBV18 with TRBJ1-1, with 9 bases identical to TRBD1. From germline, CDR1 is KGHSH and CDR2 LQKENI. The CDR3 runs 19 residues. Losses at the gene ends were 3 bases for V and 0 bases for J; bases not matched to a gene: 14. The CDR3 DNA follows: TGTGCCAGCTCACCCTTCGTCGGACAGGGGCTTAAATTGAACACTGAAGCTTTCTTT. Translating it yields CASSPFVGQGLKLNTEAFF. The whole variable domain, filled in from reference TRBV18 and TRBJ1-1, reads NAGVMQNPRHLVRRRGQEARLRCSPMKGHSHVYWYRQLPEEGLKFMVYLQKENIIDESGMPKERFSAEFPKEGPSILRIQQVVRGDSAAYFCASSPFVGQGLKLNTEAFFGQGTRLTVV.

Ten or more counts support this clonotype. The CDR3 nucleotides are TGCGCCAGCAGCCCCCTGGCCAACAGTCAAGAGACCCAGTACTTC. It encodes CASSPLANSQETQYF. The chain employs TRBV5-1 and TRBJ2-5; unclear D gene. Germline values: CDR1 SGHRS, CDR2 YFSETQ. V was pared by 4 bases and J by 2 bases, with 15 bases between. The CDR3 is 15 residues long. Combining the CDR3 with reference TRBV5-1 and TRBJ2-5 gives the whole variable domain KAGVTQTPRYLIKTRGQQVTLSCSPISGHRSVSWYQQTPGQGLQFLFEYFSETQRNKGNFPGRFSGRQFSNSRSEMNVSTLELGDSALYLCASSPLANSQETQYFGPGTRLLVL.

This clonotype was counted ten times or more. The chain links TRBV19 to TRBJ1-2, with a possible D match to TRBD1 (6 bases). V lost 7 bases to trimming and J lost 7 bases, with 16 bases between them. The CDR3 extends over 13 amino acids. CDR1 is LNHDA and CDR2 is SQIVND in the germline V gene (reference sequence). Written as DNA, the CDR3 is TGTGCCAGTAAAGGCTCGGGGGCCGTTGGCTACACCTTC. Translation gives CASKGSGAVGYTF.

CDR3 amino acids: CASSSGRGDIQYF. CDR3 coding DNA: TGTGCCAGCAGCTCGGGTCGGGGGGACATTCAGTACTTC. The rearrangement joins TRBV5-4 to TRBJ2-4; 7 bases align to TRBD2. V was pared by 3 bases and J by 8 bases, with 5 bases of the junction left unmatched. CDR3 length: 13 amino acids. Looked up from germline, CDR1 is SGHNT and CDR2 is YYREEE (reference sequence).

This clonotype was observed many times. The rearrangement links TRBV6-2 or TRBV6-3 to TRBJ1-6; a weak D match, TRBD1 (6 bases). The V gene lost 2 bases and the J gene lost 7 bases, with 12 bases spanning the gap. The germline gives CDR1 MNHEY, CDR2 SVGEGT. The CDR3 is 15 residues long. The CDR3, as DNA: TGTGCCAGCAGTTACACTAGGGGGGGAAATTCACCCCTCCACTTT. Amino acids: CASSYTRGGNSPLHF.

This clonotype was seen many times. The chain combines TRBV20-1 with TRBJ1-1, with a weak D call TRBD1 (5 bases). The germline V and J ends were trimmed by 3 bases and 3 bases, with 17 bases remaining between them. There are 15 residues in the CDR3. Germline CDR1 reads DFQATT; CDR2 reads SNEGSKA (reference sequence). The CDR3 sequence is CSARSATRGDTEAFF. The DNA for the CDR3 is TGCAGTGCTAGGAGTGCGACCCGGGGGGACACTGAAGCTTTCTTT.

The chain has TRBV19 and TRBJ2-1; 7 bases are a match to TRBD2. The germline V gene has CDR1 LNHDA and CDR2 SQIVND (reference sequence). V lost 7 bases and J lost 13; bases outside the gene matches: 22. The CDR3 spans 16 residues. CDR3 amino acids: CASTLMPGGSDNYQFF. CDR3 DNA: TGTGCCAGTACCCTCATGCCCGGGGGGTCAGACAATTATCAGTTCTTC.

The V gene is TRBV19, the J gene TRBJ2-7; 7 nucleotides agree with TRBD1. Germline assignment: CDR1 LNHDA and CDR2 SQIVND (reference sequence). V dropped 7 bases and J dropped 7; count of bases not matched to a gene: 19. The CDR3 runs to 16 residues. CDR3 sequence (DNA): TGTGCCAGTACCCAGACATCTCGGGGACAGTGCTATGAGCAGTACTTC. Its translation is CASTQTSRGQCYEQYF.

In regard to this clonotype: A far larger clone is a single base away, which makes a read error likely. V usage is TRBV12-3 or TRBV12-4 and J usage is TRBJ1-6; 10 nucleotides align to TRBD1. The CDR3 runs to 14 residues. CDR3 protein: CACSAGTGATPLHF. In DNA form, the CDR3 reads TGTGCCTGCAGTGCCGGGACAGGGGCGACACCCCTCCACTTT.

This clonotype was recorded at least ten times. The chain recombines TRBV19 with TRBJ2-3, with 8 positions matching TRBD1. Germline loops: CDR1 LNHDA, CDR2 SQIVND (reference sequence). With 4 bases clipped from V and 1 base from J, the junction kept 7 bases outside the gene matches. The CDR3 runs 16 residues. The CDR3 coding sequence is TGTGCCAGTAGTAAGATTTCGGACAGGGGCACAGATACGCAGTATTTT. Protein: CASSKISDRGTDTQYF.

This clonotype was observed at least ten times. The chain carries TRBV20-1 and TRBJ2-1; D ambiguous. With 0 bases removed from V and 8 bases from J, the gap between germline ends came to 11 bases. CDR1 is DFQATT, CDR2 SNEGSKA, per germline (reference sequence). This CDR3 is built from 13 residues. The CDR3 protein is CSARELAIDEQFF. As DNA, the CDR3 is TGCAGTGCTAGAGAGCTGGCGATCGATGAGCAGTTCTTC.